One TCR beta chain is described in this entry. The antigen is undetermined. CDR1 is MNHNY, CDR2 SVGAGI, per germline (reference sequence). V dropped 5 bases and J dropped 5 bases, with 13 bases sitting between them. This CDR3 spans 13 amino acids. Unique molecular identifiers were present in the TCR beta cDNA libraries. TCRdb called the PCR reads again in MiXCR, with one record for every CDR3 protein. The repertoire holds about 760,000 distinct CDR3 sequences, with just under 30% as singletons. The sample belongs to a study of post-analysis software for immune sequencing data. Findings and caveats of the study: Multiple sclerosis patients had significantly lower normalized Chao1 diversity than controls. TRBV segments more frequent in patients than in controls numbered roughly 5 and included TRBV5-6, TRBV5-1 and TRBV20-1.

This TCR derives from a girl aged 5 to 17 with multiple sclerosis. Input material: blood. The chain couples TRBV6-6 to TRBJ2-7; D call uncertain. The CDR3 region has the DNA TGTGCCAGCAGTGCGGTCTCCCCCCACGAGCAGTACTTC. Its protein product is CASSAVSPHEQYF.